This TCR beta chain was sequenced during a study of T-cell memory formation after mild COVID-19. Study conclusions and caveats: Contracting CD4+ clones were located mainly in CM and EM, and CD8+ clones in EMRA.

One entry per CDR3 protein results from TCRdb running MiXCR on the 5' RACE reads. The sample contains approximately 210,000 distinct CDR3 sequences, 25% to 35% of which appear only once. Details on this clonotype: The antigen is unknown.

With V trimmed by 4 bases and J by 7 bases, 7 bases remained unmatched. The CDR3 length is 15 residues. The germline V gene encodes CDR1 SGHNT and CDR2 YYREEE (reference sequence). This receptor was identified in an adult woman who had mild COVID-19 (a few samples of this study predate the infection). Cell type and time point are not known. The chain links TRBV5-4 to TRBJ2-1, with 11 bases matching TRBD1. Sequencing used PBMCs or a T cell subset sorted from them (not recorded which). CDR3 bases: TGTGCCAGCAGCCGCCCGGGACAGGGGGGTAATGAGCAGTTCTTC. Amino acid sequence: CASSRPGQGGNEQFF.